The rows below give T cell receptor beta chains drawn from one sample of a study of T cells in tuberculosis. Libraries were prepared by immunoSEQ multiplex PCR; TCRdb keeps only in-frame clonotypes and omits some of them. The data hold roughly 35,000 clones, with 92% observed a single time. The sample here was PBMCs, taken at tuberculosis diagnosis. These receptors originate from an adult with tuberculosis. Some clones in this sample may be carry-over from other donors' samples. Both conserved end residues are part of each CDR3. A D gene is named only where the DNA matches it firmly. Size tells how often a clone was seen (once, few, many) or the class of an expanded clone, and some rows leave it out.

clone_size j_call v_call d_call cdr3_nt cdr3_aa
NA TRBJ2-7 TRBV18 NA TGTGCCAGCTCACCTTCGGAGACTAGTAGATACGAGCAGTACTTC CASSPSETSRYEQYF
NA TRBJ1-4 TRBV11-2 TRBD1 TGTGCCAGCAGCGCCGGGACAGGGGGCGAAAAACTGTTTTTT CASSAGTGGEKLFF
once TRBJ2-7 TRBV7-8 TRBD2 TGTGCCAGCCGTGAGCGGGGGGACTTCTACGAGCAGTACTTC CASRERGDFYEQYF
NA TRBJ2-7 TRBV7-8 NA TGTGCCAGCAGCTTAGAACGGAGAAAGGGGTCCTACGAGCAGTACTTC CASSLERRKGSYEQYF
NA TRBJ1-2 TRBV5-1 TRBD1 TGCGCCAGCAGCTTGGGACAGGGGCGGTATGGCTACACCTTC CASSLGQGRYGYTF
NA TRBJ2-7 TRBV5-1 TRBD1 TGCGCCAGCAGCCCGGGACAGGGCTCCTACGAGCAGTACTTC CASSPGQGSYEQYF
NA TRBJ1-4 TRBV18 NA TGTGCCAGCTCACCGGCAGGGTGGAATGAAAAACTGTTTTTT CASSPAGWNEKLFF
NA TRBJ2-6 TRBV6-4 TRBD1 TGTGCCAGCAGTGAGACAGGGATGGACCTCTCTGGGGCCAACGTCCTGACTTTC CASSETGMDLSGANVLTF
NA TRBJ1-1 TRBV10-3 NA TGTGCCATCAAGAAGCAGGGCCACACTGAAGCTTTCTTT CAIKKQGHTEAFF
once TRBJ2-7 TRBV7-6 TRBD1 TGTGCCAGCAGCCCCCGAGAGGGGGCGCGCCACGAGCAGTACTTC CASSPREGARHEQYF
NA TRBJ1-2 TRBV2 NA TGTGCCAGCAGTGAGCAGGGGAACTATGGCTACACCTTC CASSEQGNYGYTF
NA TRBJ1-2 TRBV27 TRBD1 TGTGCCAGCAGCTTAGGGGGCGACTATGGCTACACCTTC CASSLGGDYGYTF
NA TRBJ2-7 TRBV14 NA TGTGCCAGCAGCCACCCGGGGGGCACTAGCTCCTACGAGCAGTACTTC CASSHPGGTSSYEQYF
once TRBJ2-7 TRBV5-8 TRBD1 TGTGCCAGCCGACAGGGCGTGAGCTCCTACGAGCAGTACTTC CASRQGVSSYEQYF
NA TRBJ2-7 TRBV12-2 NA TGTGCAAGTCCCGATTACCCTCCCGGGGTCCACGAGCAGTACTTC CASPDYPPGVHEQYF
NA TRBJ2-1 TRBV5-1 TRBD1 TGCGCCAGCAGCTTCGGGACAGGGGATGAGCAGTTCTTC CASSFGTGDEQFF
NA TRBJ2-3 TRBV19 TRBD2 TGTGCCAGTAGTATAGCGGGGGGGAACACAGATACGCAGTATTTT CASSIAGGNTDTQYF
NA TRBJ1-5 TRBV27 NA TGTGCCAGCCGTCCACCGGGGAGAGGGAATCAGCCCCAGCATTTT CASRPPGRGNQPQHF
NA TRBJ1-3 TRBV7-9 TRBD1 TGTGCCAGCAGCCCCGGACAGGGCCTCTCTGGAAACACCATATATTTT CASSPGQGLSGNTIYF
NA TRBJ2-2 TRBV18 TRBD1 TGTGCCAGCTCCCAGGGGGACAGGAGAACCGGGGAGCTGTTTTTT CASSQGDRRTGELFF
NA TRBJ2-2 TRBV7-9 NA TGTGCCAGCAGCTTAATCTGGGGGCTCGAAACCGGGGAGCTGTTTTTT CASSLIWGLETGELFF
once TRBJ2-7 TRBV7-6 NA TGTGCCAGCAGCTTAGGTCCGTCCACAACCTACGAGCAGTACTTC CASSLGPSTTYEQYF
NA TRBJ1-2 TRBV6-1 NA TGTGCCAGCAGTGAACGATCGGGACTTTCTAACTATGGCTACACCTTC CASSERSGLSNYGYTF
NA TRBJ2-3 TRBV25-1 NA TGTGCCAGCAGTGAATGGGGCAGGGCCCAAGTCACAGATACGCAGTATTTT CASSEWGRAQVTDTQYF